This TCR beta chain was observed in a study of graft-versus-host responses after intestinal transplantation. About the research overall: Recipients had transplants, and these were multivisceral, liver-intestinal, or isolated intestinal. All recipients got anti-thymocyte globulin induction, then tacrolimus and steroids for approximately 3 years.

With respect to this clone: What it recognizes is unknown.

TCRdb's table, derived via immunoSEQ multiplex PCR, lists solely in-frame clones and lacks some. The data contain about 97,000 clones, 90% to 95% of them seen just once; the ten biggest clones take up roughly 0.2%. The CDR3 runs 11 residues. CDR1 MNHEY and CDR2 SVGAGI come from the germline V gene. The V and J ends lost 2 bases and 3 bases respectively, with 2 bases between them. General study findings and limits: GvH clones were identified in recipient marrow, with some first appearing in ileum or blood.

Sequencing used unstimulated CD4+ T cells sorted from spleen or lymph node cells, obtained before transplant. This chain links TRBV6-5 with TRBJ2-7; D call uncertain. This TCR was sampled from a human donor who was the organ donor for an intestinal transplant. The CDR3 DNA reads TGTGCCAGCAGTTACCACTACGAGCAGTACTTC. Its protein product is CASSYHYEQYF.